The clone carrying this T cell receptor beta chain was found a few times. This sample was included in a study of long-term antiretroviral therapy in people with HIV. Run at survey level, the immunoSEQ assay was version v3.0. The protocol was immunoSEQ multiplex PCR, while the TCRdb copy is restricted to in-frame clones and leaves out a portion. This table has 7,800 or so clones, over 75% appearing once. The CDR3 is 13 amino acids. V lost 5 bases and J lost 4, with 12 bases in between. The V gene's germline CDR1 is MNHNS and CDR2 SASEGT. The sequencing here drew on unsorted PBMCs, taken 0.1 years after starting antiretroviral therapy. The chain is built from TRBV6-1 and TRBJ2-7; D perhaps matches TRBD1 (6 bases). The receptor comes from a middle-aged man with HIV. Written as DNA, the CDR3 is TGTGCCAGCAGTACCGGGACATCGTACGAGCAGTACTTC. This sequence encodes CASSTGTSYEQYF.